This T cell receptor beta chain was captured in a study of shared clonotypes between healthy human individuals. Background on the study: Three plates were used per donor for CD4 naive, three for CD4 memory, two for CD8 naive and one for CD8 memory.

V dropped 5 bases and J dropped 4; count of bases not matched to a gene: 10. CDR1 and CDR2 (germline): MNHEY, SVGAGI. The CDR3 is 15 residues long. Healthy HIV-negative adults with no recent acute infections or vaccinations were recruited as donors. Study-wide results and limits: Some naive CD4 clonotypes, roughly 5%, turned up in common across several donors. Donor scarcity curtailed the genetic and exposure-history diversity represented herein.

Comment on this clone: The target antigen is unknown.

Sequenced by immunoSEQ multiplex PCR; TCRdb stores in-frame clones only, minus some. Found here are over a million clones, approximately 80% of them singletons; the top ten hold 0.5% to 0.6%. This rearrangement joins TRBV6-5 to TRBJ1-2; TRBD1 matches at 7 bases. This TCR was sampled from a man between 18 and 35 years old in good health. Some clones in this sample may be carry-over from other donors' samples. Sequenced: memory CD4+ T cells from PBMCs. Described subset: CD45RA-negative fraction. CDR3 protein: CASSPVDRATYGYTF. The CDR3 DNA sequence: TGTGCCAGCAGTCCCGTCGACAGGGCCACCTATGGCTACACCTTC.